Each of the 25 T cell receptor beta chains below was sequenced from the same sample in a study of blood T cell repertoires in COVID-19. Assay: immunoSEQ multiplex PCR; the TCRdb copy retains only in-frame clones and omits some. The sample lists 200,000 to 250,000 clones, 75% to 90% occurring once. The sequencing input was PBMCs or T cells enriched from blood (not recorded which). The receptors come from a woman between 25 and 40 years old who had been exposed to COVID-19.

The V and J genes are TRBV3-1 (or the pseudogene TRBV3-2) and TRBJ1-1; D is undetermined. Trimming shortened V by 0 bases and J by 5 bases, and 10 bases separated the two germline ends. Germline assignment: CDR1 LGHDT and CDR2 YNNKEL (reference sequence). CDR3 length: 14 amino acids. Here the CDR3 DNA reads TGTGCCAGCAGCCAAGAACCCGAGTGGACTGAAGCTTTCTTT. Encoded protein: CASSQEPEWTEAFF.

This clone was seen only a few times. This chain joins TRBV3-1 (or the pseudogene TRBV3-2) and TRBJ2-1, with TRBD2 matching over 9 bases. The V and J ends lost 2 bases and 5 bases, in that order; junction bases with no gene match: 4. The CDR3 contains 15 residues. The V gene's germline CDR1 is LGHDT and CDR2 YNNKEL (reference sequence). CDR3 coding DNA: TGTGCCAGCAGCCAACAGCTAGCGGGGAACAATGAGCAGTTCTTC. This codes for CASSQQLAGNNEQFF.

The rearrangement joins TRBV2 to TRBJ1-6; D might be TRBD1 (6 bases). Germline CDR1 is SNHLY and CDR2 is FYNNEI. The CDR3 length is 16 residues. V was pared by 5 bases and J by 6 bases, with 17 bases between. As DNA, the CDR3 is TGTGCCAGCAGTCTAAACCCGGGGACATCTAATTCACCCCTCCACTTT. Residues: CASSLNPGTSNSPLHF.

DNA for the CDR3: TGTGCCAGCAGCTTACAGTCCTACGAGCAGTACTTC. Translating it yields CASSLQSYEQYF. The chain combines TRBV7-2 with TRBJ2-7; D remains unclear. V was clipped by 2 bases and J by 1 base, with 3 bases between them. The CDR3 sequence is 12 residues long. Germline CDR1 SGHTA, CDR2 FQGNSA.

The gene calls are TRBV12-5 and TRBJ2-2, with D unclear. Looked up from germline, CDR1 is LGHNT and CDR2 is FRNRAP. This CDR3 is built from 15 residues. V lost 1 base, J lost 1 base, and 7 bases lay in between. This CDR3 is CASGLGHLNTGELFF. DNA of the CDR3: TGTGCTAGTGGTTTGGGGCACCTGAACACCGGGGAGCTGTTTTTT.

In nucleotides, the CDR3 is TGTGCCAGCTCAGGCAGGGATCAGCCCCAGCATTTT. Its protein is CASSGRDQPQHF. This chain links TRBV6-5 with TRBJ1-5; TRBD1 is a possible D gene (5 bases). The CDR3 runs 12 residues. Germline CDR1 is MNHEY and CDR2 is SVGAGI. Deletions cut 8 bases from V and 5 bases from J, with 10 bases between.

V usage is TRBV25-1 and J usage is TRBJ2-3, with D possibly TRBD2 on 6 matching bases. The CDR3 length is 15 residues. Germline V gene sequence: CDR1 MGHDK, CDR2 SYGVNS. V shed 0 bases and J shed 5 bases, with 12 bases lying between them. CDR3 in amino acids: CASSEYREDRDTQYF. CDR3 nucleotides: TGTGCCAGCAGTGAATATAGGGAGGATCGAGATACGCAGTATTTT.

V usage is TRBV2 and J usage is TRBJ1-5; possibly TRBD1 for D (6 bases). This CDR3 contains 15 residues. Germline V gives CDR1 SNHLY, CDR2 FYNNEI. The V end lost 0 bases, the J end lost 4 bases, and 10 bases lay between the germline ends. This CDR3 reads CASSEAQGSNQPQHF. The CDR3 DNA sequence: TGTGCCAGCAGTGAAGCGCAGGGGTCGAATCAGCCCCAGCATTTT.

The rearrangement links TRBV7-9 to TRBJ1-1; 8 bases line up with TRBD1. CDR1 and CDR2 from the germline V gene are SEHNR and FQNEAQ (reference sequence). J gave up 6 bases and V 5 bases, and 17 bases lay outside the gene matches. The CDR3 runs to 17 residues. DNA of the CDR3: TGTGCCAGCAGCGTTCGTCAGGGGGCGTCATTGACAGCTGAAGCTTTCTTT. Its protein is CASSVRQGASLTAEAFF.

CDR3 protein: CASRETSGFFEEQFF. CDR3 DNA sequence: TGTGCCAGCAGGGAGACTAGCGGGTTTTTTGAGGAGCAGTTCTTC. The gene calls are TRBV2 and TRBJ2-1, with TRBD2 matching 10 bases. CDR1 is SNHLY and CDR2 is FYNNEI in the germline V gene. V dropped 6 bases and J dropped 10; count of bases not matched to a gene: 12. CDR3 size: 15 residues.

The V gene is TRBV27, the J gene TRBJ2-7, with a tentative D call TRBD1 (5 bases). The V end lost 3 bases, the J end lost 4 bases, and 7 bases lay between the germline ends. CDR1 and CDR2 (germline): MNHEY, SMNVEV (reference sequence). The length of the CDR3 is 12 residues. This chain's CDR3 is CASSLNRYEQYF. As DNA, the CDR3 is TGTGCCAGCAGTTTGAACAGGTACGAGCAGTACTTC.

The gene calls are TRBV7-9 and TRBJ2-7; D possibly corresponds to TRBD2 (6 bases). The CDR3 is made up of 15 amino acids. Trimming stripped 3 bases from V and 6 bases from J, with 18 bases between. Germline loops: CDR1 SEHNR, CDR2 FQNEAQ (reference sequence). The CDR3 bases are TGTGCCAGCAGCTTGGGGGGTACTTCGGCTTCCGAGCAGTACTTC. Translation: CASSLGGTSASEQYF. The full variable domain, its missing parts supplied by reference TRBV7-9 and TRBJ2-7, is DTGVSQNPRHKITKRGQNVTFRCDPISEHNRLYWYRQTLGQGPEFLTYFQNEAQLEKSRLLSDRFSAERPKGSFSTLEIQRTEQGDSAMYLCASSLGGTSASEQYFGPGTRLTVT.

The CDR3 here is CASSTDRKNEQYF. The CDR3 coding sequence is TGTGCCAGTAGTACGGACAGGAAGAACGAGCAGTACTTC. V usage is TRBV19 and J usage is TRBJ2-7, with 7 bases that match TRBD1. Germline loops: CDR1 LNHDA, CDR2 SQIVND (reference sequence). This CDR3 is built from 13 residues. V shed 4 bases and J 5 bases; nucleotides not matched to a gene: 5.

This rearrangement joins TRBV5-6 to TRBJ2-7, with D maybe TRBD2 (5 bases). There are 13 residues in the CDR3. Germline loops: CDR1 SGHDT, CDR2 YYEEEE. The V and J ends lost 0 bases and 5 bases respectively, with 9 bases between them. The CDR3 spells CASSLAPEDEQYF. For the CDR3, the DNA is TGTGCCAGCAGCTTGGCCCCGGAGGACGAGCAGTACTTC.

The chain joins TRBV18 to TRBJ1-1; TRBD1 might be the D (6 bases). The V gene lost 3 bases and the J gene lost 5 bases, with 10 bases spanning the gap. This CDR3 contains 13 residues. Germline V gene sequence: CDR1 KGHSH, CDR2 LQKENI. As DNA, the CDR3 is TGTGCCAGCTCACCGCCAGGGGCTACTGAAGCTTTCTTT. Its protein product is CASSPPGATEAFF.

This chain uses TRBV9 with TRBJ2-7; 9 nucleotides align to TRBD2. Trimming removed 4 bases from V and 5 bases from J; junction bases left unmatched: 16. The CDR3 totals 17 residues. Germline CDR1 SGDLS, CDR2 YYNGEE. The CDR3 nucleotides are TGTGCCAGCAGCCCGATAGACGGACTAGCGATTAACGACGAGCAGTACTTC. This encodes CASSPIDGLAINDEQYF.

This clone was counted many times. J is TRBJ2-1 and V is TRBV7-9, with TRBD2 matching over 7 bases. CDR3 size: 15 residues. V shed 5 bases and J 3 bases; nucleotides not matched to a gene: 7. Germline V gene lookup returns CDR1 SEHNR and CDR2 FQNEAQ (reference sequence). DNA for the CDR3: TGTGCCAGCAGCCCCGGGAGGTCTGACTACAATGAGCAGTTCTTC. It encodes CASSPGRSDYNEQFF.

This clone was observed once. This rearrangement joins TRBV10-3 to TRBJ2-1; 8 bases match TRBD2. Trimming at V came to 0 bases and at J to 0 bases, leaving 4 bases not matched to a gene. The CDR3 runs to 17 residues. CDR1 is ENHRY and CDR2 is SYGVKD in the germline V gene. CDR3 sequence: CAISESKSGSSYNEQFF. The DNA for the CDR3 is TGTGCCATCAGTGAGTCCAAAAGCGGGAGCTCCTACAATGAGCAGTTCTTC.

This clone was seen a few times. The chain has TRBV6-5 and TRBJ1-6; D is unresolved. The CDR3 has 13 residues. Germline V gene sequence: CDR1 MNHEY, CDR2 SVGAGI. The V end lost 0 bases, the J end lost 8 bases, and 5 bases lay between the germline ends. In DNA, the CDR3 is TGTGCCAGCAGTTACTCGCGGGATTCACCCCTCCACTTT. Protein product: CASSYSRDSPLHF.

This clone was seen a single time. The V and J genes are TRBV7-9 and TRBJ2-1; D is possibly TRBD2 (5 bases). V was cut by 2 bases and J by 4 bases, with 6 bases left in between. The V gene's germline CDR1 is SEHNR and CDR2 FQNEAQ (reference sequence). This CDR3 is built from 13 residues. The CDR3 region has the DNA TGTGCCAGCAGCTTACGAGGGTACAATGAGCAGTTCTTC. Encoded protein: CASSLRGYNEQFF.

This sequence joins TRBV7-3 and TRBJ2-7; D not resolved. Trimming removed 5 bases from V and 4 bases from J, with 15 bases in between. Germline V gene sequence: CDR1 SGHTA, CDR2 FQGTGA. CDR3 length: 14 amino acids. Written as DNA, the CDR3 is TGTGCCAGCAGCCCCTCGGGTTCGCAGTACGAGCAGTACTTC. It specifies CASSPSGSQYEQYF.

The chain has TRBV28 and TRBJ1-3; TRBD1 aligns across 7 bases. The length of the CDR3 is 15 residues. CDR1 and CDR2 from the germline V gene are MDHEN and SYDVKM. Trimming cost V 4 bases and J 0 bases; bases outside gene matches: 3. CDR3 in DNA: TGTGCCAGCAGTTCGACAGGGATCTCTGGAAACACCATATATTTT. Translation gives CASSSTGISGNTIYF.

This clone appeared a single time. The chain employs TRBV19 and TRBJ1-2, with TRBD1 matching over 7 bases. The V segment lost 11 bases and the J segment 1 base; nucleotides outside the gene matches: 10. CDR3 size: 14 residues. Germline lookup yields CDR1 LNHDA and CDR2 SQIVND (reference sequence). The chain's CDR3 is CASNTGAGNYGYTF. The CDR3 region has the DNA TGTGCCTCTAACACAGGGGCGGGTAACTATGGCTACACCTTC.

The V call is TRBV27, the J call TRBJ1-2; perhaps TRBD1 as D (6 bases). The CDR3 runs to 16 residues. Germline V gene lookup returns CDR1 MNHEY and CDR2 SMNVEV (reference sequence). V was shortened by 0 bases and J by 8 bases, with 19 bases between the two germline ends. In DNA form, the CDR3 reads TGTGCCAGCAGTTTATCGGGAGGGAGGGGGGCATGGGGCTACACCTTC. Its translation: CASSLSGGRGAWGYTF.

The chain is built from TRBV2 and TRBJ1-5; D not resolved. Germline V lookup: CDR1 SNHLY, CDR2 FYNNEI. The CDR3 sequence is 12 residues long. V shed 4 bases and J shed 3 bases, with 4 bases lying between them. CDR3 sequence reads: CASSVNNQPQHF. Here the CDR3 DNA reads TGTGCCAGCAGTGTTAACAATCAGCCCCAGCATTTT.